This T cell receptor (beta chain) was documented in a study of T cells in Graves' hyperthyroidism and ophthalmopathy. For the study at large: Peripheral blood was drawn at first diagnosis, prior to all treatment.

RNA transcripts yielded amplified TCR beta CDR3 regions. Using the HTBI primer set, a first-round RT-PCR was run on the TCR CDR3. TCRdb reprocessed the multiplex PCR reads via MiXCR and lists one record per CDR3 protein. The data show some 350,000 distinct CDR3 sequences, about 15% seen once. Hyperthyroidism, newly diagnosed and lasting under 2 months, affected patients aged 18 to 65. Per the germline V gene, CDR1 is DFQATT and CDR2 is SNEGSKA (reference sequence). The CDR3 covers 14 residues. Germline trimming cut 6 bases from V and 4 bases from J; bases unmatched to any gene: 10. Ten or more counts support this clonotype.

This clonotype originated in a woman under 30 with Graves' hyperthyroidism that later progressed to Graves' ophthalmopathy. The chain combines TRBV20-1 with TRBJ2-7, with 9 bases fitting TRBD2. The sequenced sample consisted of blood. This CDR3 reads CSARLTSGIYEQYF. For the CDR3, the DNA is TGCAGTGCCAGACTGACTAGCGGAATATACGAGCAGTACTTC.